The 5 T cell receptor beta chains presented below share a single source sample, sequenced in a study of glioma-infiltrating T cells. Amplification of TCR alpha and beta CDR3 regions from RNA used iRepertoire nested multiplex PCR. TCRdb reanalysed the multiplex PCR reads using MiXCR and keeps one entry per CDR3 protein. The sample contains 150,000 or so distinct CDR3 sequences, roughly two fifths of which appear only once. Sequencing input: glioma tissue, nonneoplastic brain tissue, or PBMCs (not recorded which). The receptors come from a human donor with low-grade glioma or glioblastoma, undergoing nonglioma brain surgery, or in good health (not recorded which).

The chain couples TRBV20-1 to TRBJ1-5; D is uncertain. V was clipped by 7 bases and J by 2 bases, with 12 bases between them. Germline CDR1 reads DFQATT; CDR2 reads SNEGSKA (reference sequence). The CDR3 is 13 amino acids. The CDR3 DNA sequence: TGCAGTGTCCCACCCCCGGGCAATCAGCCCCAGCATTTT. It encodes CSVPPPGNQPQHF.

As for this clonotype: One end of the junction fails to match germline, which may point to a read error. The chain carries TRBV6-5 and TRBJ1-6; no clear D gene. The CDR3 consists of 12 residues. Germline CDR1 and CDR2: MNHEY and SVGAGI. As DNA, the CDR3 is TGTGCCATCAGTGGGAAGAATTCACCCCTCCACTTT. Encoded protein: CAISGKNSPLHF.

In its sample, this clonotype was seen once. This sequence joins TRBV6-2 or TRBV6-3 and TRBJ1-1; D unclear. This CDR3 is built from 14 residues. CDR1 and CDR2 from the germline V gene are MNHEY and SVGEGT. The V gene lost 7 bases and the J gene lost 3 bases, with 15 bases spanning the gap. CDR3 in amino acids: CASKSTLTDTEAFF. Here the CDR3 DNA reads TGTGCCAGCAAGAGTACCCTTACTGACACTGAAGCTTTCTTT.

Regarding this clonotype: One end of the junction is discordant with germline, which a read error may explain. V and J are TRBV20-1 and TRBJ2-1, with 13 bases lining up with TRBD2. This CDR3 spans 18 amino acids. The germline gives CDR1 DFQATT, CDR2 SNEGSKA (reference sequence). The CDR3 spells CSARDWTSGRGPYTEQFF. CDR3 DNA sequence: TGCAGTGCTAGAGATTGGACTAGCGGGAGAGGCCCCTACACTGAGCAGTTCTTC.

The chain recombines TRBV10-3 with TRBJ1-2; 7 nucleotides match TRBD1. Germline CDR1 and CDR2: ENHRY and SYGVKD. The CDR3 is 13 residues long. The V and J ends lost 6 bases and 6 bases, in that order; junction bases with no gene match: 7. The CDR3 nucleotides read TGTGCCATCAGGGACGGACAGGCGGATGGCTACACCTTC. Its translation: CAIRDGQADGYTF.